This T cell receptor beta chain is drawn from a study of T cells during gluten challenge in celiac disease (dated by TCRdb to about 2017). Describing the broader study: Blood was collected at baseline, day 6 and day 14 of the challenge, whereas duodenal biopsies were collected at baseline and day 14. Single-cell libraries were sequenced paired-end 250 bp and bulk libraries paired-end 300 bp on the Illumina MiSeq. General conclusions and limits of the study: Only a couple of patients, both with many gluten-specific T cells, had their challenge samples put through bulk sequencing. Gluten-specific T cells in the circulation reached a peak on day 6, and the day-6 repertoire appeared to be made up largely of expanded preexisting memory clonotypes. Clonal expansion rose on day 6, as shown by reduced sample-corrected Shannon diversity of circulating gluten-specific T cells. In 7 patients, about 12-45% of single-cell TCR-alpha/beta clonotypes seen at the latest time point had also been present at baseline, compared with 52-55% in the bulk data.

Blood cells were gated as tetramer-binding CD4+ effector-memory gut-homing T cells: CD3+, CD45RA-, CD62L-, integrin beta7+, with lineage markers excluded. Patients with treated celiac disease who followed a gluten-free diet went through a 14-day oral dietary gluten challenge so that recall of gluten-specific T cells could be studied. Sorting was done on an Aria II cell sorter as single cells, plus in bulk whenever tetramer-positive cells were relatively numerous. Peripheral blood mononuclear cells were isolated by Ficoll density gradient centrifugation and cryopreserved before staining. Before tetramer-binding CD4+ T cells were sorted, thawed cells were stained with a pool of PE-conjugated HLA-DQ:gluten tetramers that present immunodominant gluten epitopes. Blood samples underwent tetramer-based enrichment after HLA-DQ:gluten tetramer staining. The library was made by 5' RACE. This sample was sequenced with an Illumina MiSeq. A modified SMART protocol was used to prepare the bulk TCR libraries. In the authors' own workflow: Selected pRESTO steps were used to preprocess the reads, and IMGT/HighV-QUEST was used to assign V, D, J genes and CDR3 junctions. A bulk sequence was kept only when it showed up in at least two replicates with 10 or more cumulative reads. In samples with more than 20 cells, repertoire diversity was estimated using an undersampling-corrected Shannon index. TCRdb itself trimmed the public reads at Q25 with fastp, ran MiXCR and retained productive beta chains. Rows merge per CDR3 protein into single entries with the most common DNA and genes. The V and J calls and clone size come from TCRdb's table, not from the authors' own analysis. The sample table lists fewer than 200 distinct CDR3 sequences, over 7.5% of them with a count of one. The ten largest clones add up to roughly three fifths of the sample.

V sheds 0 bases and J sheds 9 bases, leaving 9 bases between their ends. The CDR3 starts with the cysteine, ends with the phenylalanine, and has 13 residues. CDR3 DNA is the only sequence kept; it has 39 bases, read in frame from the first base. Sequences GTSNPN (CDR1) and SVGIG (CDR2) are obtained from the germline V gene (reference sequence). This clonotype is classified as large (0.1 to 1%). The record has no base qualities; no much larger clone is one base away. The chain links TRBV30 with TRBJ2-6; the D gene cannot be resolved reliably. This specimen consisted of gluten-specific CD4+ T cells sorted from blood using tetramers, obtained at baseline or on day 6, 14 or 28 of gluten challenge (not recorded which). The receptor comes from a male donor with celiac disease. The CDR3 loop reads CAWSVIQHNVLTF. The DNA sequence reads TGTGCCTGGAGTGTAATACAGCACAACGTCCTGACTTTC.